This TCR beta chain was profiled in a study of T cell responses to AZD1222 COVID-19 vaccine. The protocol was immunoSEQ multiplex PCR, while the TCRdb copy is restricted to in-frame clones and leaves out a portion. The top ten clones hold around 0.6% of a sample with 250,000 to 300,000 clones, 90% to 95% of them seen once. The germline CDR1 and CDR2 sequences are KGHSH and LQKENI. V was clipped by 4 bases and J by 0 bases, with 12 bases between them. This CDR3 spans 16 amino acids. The sequence derives from an adult who received the AZD1222 COVID-19 vaccine. V and J are TRBV18 and TRBJ1-4; D remains unclear. Sequences were derived from peripheral blood, sampled 28 days after the second AZD1222 dose. This CDR3 reads CASSLAFSATNEKLFF. CDR3 DNA sequence: TGTGCCAGCTCACTGGCCTTCAGTGCAACTAATGAAAAACTGTTTTTT.